This T cell receptor (beta chain) was recovered during a study of CD4 T cells in relation to SARS-CoV-2 and coronaviruses. Assay used: immunoSEQ multiplex PCR; TCRdb lists only in-frame clones, some missing. The table lists tens of thousands of clones, approximately 84% of them singletons. For this clone: Its antigen is not identified.

75,000 to 100,000 naive or memory CD4+ cells were cultured with CEF peptides for approximately eleven days. V was clipped by 7 bases and J by 2 bases, with 12 bases between them. The V gene's germline CDR1 is MDHEN and CDR2 SYDVKM. This CDR3 has 14 amino acids. This clonotype was obtained from an adult with COVID-19. Sequenced sample: naive CD4+ T cells from PBMCs, cultured in vitro. Subset reported: naive CD4+ T cells isolated by negative enrichment. V and J are TRBV28 and TRBJ1-3; D is possibly TRBD1 (5 bases). The CDR3 protein is CASTTGGTGNTIYF. Written as DNA, the CDR3 is TGTGCCAGCACCACCGGGGGGACTGGAAACACCATATATTTT.